This T cell receptor beta chain was captured in a study of T cell responses to AZD1222 COVID-19 vaccine. Across the whole study: Pooling was applied to second doses at about 4 or about 12 weeks. Study-wide results and limits: None of the repertoires were sampled until the peak T cell response had passed. Regions 160-218 and 743-854 dominated among vaccine-associated CD4 TCRs spanning spike.

Only in-frame clones appear in the TCRdb table, and some are missing; sequencing was by immunoSEQ multiplex PCR. The table records 90,000 to 130,000 clones, 80% to 85% of them present only once. This clone was seen only a few times. Its matching antigen is unknown. The CDR3 is made up of 13 amino acids. The V and J ends lost 2 bases and 2 bases respectively, with 7 bases between them. Per germline, CDR1 MNHEY and CDR2 SVGAGI. The receptor was derived from an adult in good health. The chain uses TRBV6-5 and TRBJ2-7; no reliable D call. Here the sequenced sample was peripheral blood, taken on day 0 of AZD1222 vaccination. The CDR3 region is CASSYRAPYEQYF. The CDR3 coding sequence is TGTGCCAGCAGTTACCGGGCCCCCTACGAGCAGTACTTC.